These 10 T cell receptor beta chains share one sample of origin, sequenced in a study of blood T cell repertoires in COVID-19. The table came from immunoSEQ multiplex PCR; TCRdb's copy has only in-frame clones and leaves some out. The table shows roughly 62,000 clones, with about 80% occurring only once. The sample consisted of peripheral blood. These receptors were collected from a man at least 80 years old with COVID-19, enrolled during active disease.

The V and J genes are TRBV6-4 and TRBJ2-3, with a weak D call TRBD1 (6 bases). Deletions cut 5 bases from V and 0 bases from J, with 15 bases between. This CDR3 spans 16 amino acids. Germline loops: CDR1 MRHNA, CDR2 SNTAGT. The CDR3 DNA follows: TGTGCCAGCAGTCCAGGGACAACCTATAGCACAGATACGCAGTATTTT. It codes for CASSPGTTYSTDTQYF.

V usage is TRBV29-1 and J usage is TRBJ2-3; D unclear. Trimming shortened V by 3 bases and J by 1 base, and 8 bases separated the two germline ends. Germline CDR1 SQVTM, CDR2 ANQGSEA. The CDR3 covers 13 residues. The CDR3 coding sequence is TGCAGCGTTGATTATAGAGGCACAGATACGCAGTATTTT. Translated: CSVDYRGTDTQYF.

V is TRBV6-4 and J is TRBJ2-1, with D possibly being TRBD1 (5 bases). Trimming removed 6 bases at V and 2 bases at J, with 14 bases between. Germline CDR1 MRHNA, CDR2 SNTAGT. This CDR3 is built from 15 residues. This CDR3 is CASRSQGSPYNEQFF. The CDR3 nucleotides are TGTGCCAGCAGATCGCAGGGTTCCCCCTACAATGAGCAGTTCTTC.

This sequence joins TRBV20-1 and TRBJ1-4, with a weak D call TRBD1 (5 bases). The CDR3 runs to 13 residues. Trimming stripped 3 bases from V and 5 bases from J, with 10 bases between. Per germline, CDR1 DFQATT and CDR2 SNEGSKA (reference sequence). CDR3 loop: CSASAGRNEKLFF. The CDR3 DNA is TGCAGTGCTAGTGCAGGGAGGAATGAAAAACTGTTTTTT.

The rearrangement joins TRBV2 to TRBJ2-3; 11 bases are shared with TRBD1. Unmatched junction bases numbered 6, after V lost 4 bases and J lost 0 bases. This CDR3 region has 17 residues. Germline CDR1 and CDR2: SNHLY and FYNNEI. For the CDR3, the DNA is TGTGCCAGCAGTGCCCTGGGGACAGGGGGAAGCACAGATACGCAGTATTTT. The encoded protein is CASSALGTGGSTDTQYF.

This rearrangement joins TRBV12-5 to TRBJ1-2, with D possibly matching TRBD1 (5 bases). The germline V and J ends were trimmed by 0 bases and 7 bases, with 18 bases remaining between them. The CDR3 has 16 residues. CDR1 and CDR2 (germline): LGHNT, FRNRAP. CDR3 sequence reads: CASGLVLGRGILGYTF. The CDR3 nucleotides read TGTGCTAGTGGTTTGGTACTAGGGCGGGGCATCCTTGGCTACACCTTC.

On this clone: The sample carries other DNA sequences with the same CDR3. The chain recombines TRBV20-1 with TRBJ2-5; a possible D gene is TRBD2 (6 bases). Per the germline V gene, CDR1 is DFQATT and CDR2 is SNEGSKA (reference sequence). Trimming took 3 bases from V and 4 from J, leaving 6 bases between them. This CDR3 has 11 residues. The CDR3 reads CSARGGETQYF. The CDR3 nucleotides read TGCAGTGCTAGGGGAGGAGAGACCCAGTACTTC.

The V gene is TRBV7-3, the J gene TRBJ1-1; D ambiguous. V was cut by 0 bases and J by 7 bases, with 9 bases left in between. Per germline, CDR1 SGHTA and CDR2 FQGTGA. This CDR3 region has 13 residues. CDR3 bases: TGTGCCAGCAGCTTAACGTTCGGGATTGAAGCTTTCTTT. Translation gives CASSLTFGIEAFF.

The chain carries TRBV7-2 and TRBJ1-2; the D is unclear. Trimming left V 4 bases short and J 5 bases short, with 11 bases between. Germline V gene data show CDR1 as SGHTA and CDR2 as FQGNSA. The CDR3 sequence is 13 residues long. CDR3 protein: CASSYAVTYGYTF. CDR3 coding DNA: TGTGCCAGCAGCTACGCGGTGACTTATGGCTACACCTTC.

The chain couples TRBV29-1 to TRBJ2-7, with 8 bases fitting TRBD2. The CDR3 sequence is 13 residues long. Germline assignment: CDR1 SQVTM and CDR2 ANQGSEA. The CDR3 DNA is TGCAGCGTTAAAGAAGCGGGAGCCTACGAGCAGTACGTC. Its translation is CSVKEAGAYEQYV.